The 27 T cell receptor beta chains listed next were all sequenced from one sample in a study of blood T cell repertoires in COVID-19. TCRdb's copy holds only in-frame clones and misses some; the assay was immunoSEQ multiplex PCR. This table has 180,000 or so clones, roughly 84% appearing once. The sequenced material came from peripheral blood. Source of these receptors: a woman in her seventies with COVID-19, enrolled during active disease.

The chain uses TRBV9 and TRBJ2-5; possible D gene TRBD1, 5 bases. The germline V gene encodes CDR1 SGDLS and CDR2 YYNGEE. The CDR3 covers 16 residues. Trimming stripped 0 bases from V and 4 bases from J, with 16 bases between. DNA for the CDR3: TGTGCCAGCAGCGTAGATAAGGGGCTCCTCCGAGAGACCCAGTACTTC. This codes for CASSVDKGLLRETQYF.

The chain carries TRBV6-6 and TRBJ2-7; 8 bases are a match to TRBD2. V trimming: 7 bases; J trimming: 5 bases; junction bases outside the gene matches: 10. Germline V CDR1 and CDR2: MNHNY, SVGAGI (reference sequence). This CDR3 is 14 amino acids long. The CDR3 protein is CASIGEREIHEQYF. CDR3 sequence (DNA): TGTGCCAGCATCGGAGAGCGGGAGATTCACGAGCAGTACTTC.

As DNA, the CDR3 is TGTGCCAGCAGTCCTCGGGACAGGATAGTGAAGGAGCAGTTCTTC. Translation: CASSPRDRIVKEQFF. This chain uses TRBV28 with TRBJ2-1; 8 nucleotides align to TRBD1. Germline V gene data show CDR1 as MDHEN and CDR2 as SYDVKM. V was pared by 5 bases and J by 10 bases, with 13 bases of the junction left unmatched. This CDR3 has 15 amino acids.

The CDR3 region is CSVDPGVGGKFF. The CDR3 DNA reads TGCAGCGTTGATCCCGGGGTGGGGGGAAAGTTCTTC. The V and J genes are TRBV29-1 and TRBJ2-1; D perhaps matches TRBD2 (6 bases). Germline CDR1 and CDR2: SQVTM and ANQGSEA. This CDR3 spans 12 amino acids. V dropped 3 bases and J dropped 14 bases, with 17 bases sitting between them.

The chain has TRBV18 and TRBJ2-1, with D perhaps TRBD2 (5 bases). V dropped 3 bases and J dropped 4 bases, with 10 bases sitting between them. Germline CDR1 reads KGHSH; CDR2 reads LQKENI. The length of the CDR3 is 14 residues. The CDR3 is CASSPIAIYNEQFF. DNA for the CDR3: TGTGCCAGCTCACCTATAGCGATTTACAATGAGCAGTTCTTC.

A note on this clone: A read error may account for a junction end that differs from germline. The chain has TRBV2 and TRBJ2-7; no firm D call. Germline CDR1 SNHLY, CDR2 FYNNEI. This CDR3 region has 14 residues. CDR3 nucleotide sequence: TGTGCCAGCAGTCAAGCCCGGAGCTCCTACGAGCAGTACTTC. This sequence encodes CASSQARSSYEQYF.

The gene calls are TRBV5-8 and TRBJ2-3; 9 nucleotides match TRBD1. V shed 1 base and J 0 bases; nucleotides not matched to a gene: 9. The CDR3 sequence is 18 residues long. Germline values: CDR1 SGHTS, CDR2 YDEGEE. CDR3 sequence reads: CASSLRTYRGPSTDTQYF. In DNA, the CDR3 is TGTGCCAGCAGCTTGAGGACATACAGGGGGCCCAGCACAGATACGCAGTATTTT.

The chain employs TRBV3-1 (or the pseudogene TRBV3-2) and TRBJ2-3; 9 nucleotides agree with TRBD1. The CDR3 extends over 15 amino acids. CDR1 is LGHDT and CDR2 is YNNKEL in the germline V gene (reference sequence). V was clipped by 1 base and J by 3 bases; unmatched bases: 2. The CDR3 DNA sequence: TGTGCCAGCAGCCAAGGACAGGGGGGGACAGATACGCAGTATTTT. Translating it yields CASSQGQGGTDTQYF.

This clone has more than one count but fewer than ten. J is TRBJ1-5 and V is TRBV25-1; D not resolved. This CDR3 region has 14 residues. Trimming removed 3 bases at V and 3 bases at J, with 9 bases between. The V gene's germline CDR1 is MGHDK and CDR2 SYGVNS. The CDR3 coding sequence is TGTGCCAGCAGTGATTTACTGCACAATCAGCCCCAGCATTTT. Translation gives CASSDLLHNQPQHF.

In its sample, this clone was seen once. This chain connects TRBV4-2 to TRBJ2-1, with no clear D. CDR1 and CDR2 from the germline V gene are LGHNA and YNFKEQ. The CDR3 covers 14 residues. Trimming stripped 0 bases from V and 8 bases from J, with 11 bases between. This CDR3 reads CASSQELSWDEQFF. The CDR3 DNA follows: TGTGCCAGCAGCCAAGAGCTTAGCTGGGATGAGCAGTTCTTC.

The chain recombines TRBV5-5 with TRBJ2-7; D unclear. CDR1 is SGHKS, CDR2 YYEKEE, per germline (reference sequence). The V end lost 0 bases, the J end lost 0 bases, and 13 bases lay between the germline ends. This CDR3 contains 16 residues. The CDR3 loop reads CASSLGPQPSSYEQYF. As DNA, the CDR3 is TGTGCCAGCAGCTTGGGTCCTCAACCGAGCTCCTACGAGCAGTACTTC.

V is TRBV13 and J is TRBJ1-1; perhaps TRBD1 as D (5 bases). There are 14 residues in the CDR3. Trimming took 5 bases from V and 5 from J, leaving 15 bases between them. The germline gives CDR1 PRHDT, CDR2 FYEKMQ (reference sequence). This CDR3 reads CASSNPPGRTEAFF. The DNA for the CDR3 is TGTGCCAGCAGCAATCCCCCAGGGAGGACTGAAGCTTTCTTT.

This clone was recorded once. The gene calls are TRBV24-1 and TRBJ1-2, with 8 bases fitting TRBD1. Germline V gene sequence: CDR1 KGHDR, CDR2 SFDVKD. After removal of 3 bases from V and 4 bases from J, the junction contained 6 bases not matched to a gene. The CDR3 runs to 15 residues. The CDR3 DNA is TGTGCCACCAGTGATGCCAGGGGGCCCGTCTATGGCTACACCTTC. Amino acid sequence: CATSDARGPVYGYTF.

This sequence joins TRBV3-1 (or the pseudogene TRBV3-2) and TRBJ2-3, with TRBD1 as a possible D gene (5 bases). The CDR3 consists of 14 residues. V lost 1 base and J 8 bases, leaving 13 bases between the germline ends. Germline CDR1 LGHDT, CDR2 YNNKEL (reference sequence). Here the CDR3 DNA reads TGTGCCAGCAGCCAAGTCAGGGCCGGTGGTACGCAGTATTTT. Its translation: CASSQVRAGGTQYF.

The chain has TRBV13 and TRBJ2-1; 9 bases are a match to TRBD2. The CDR3 runs 15 residues. The ends lost 3 bases at V and 4 bases at J; junction bases unmatched: 4. Germline lookup yields CDR1 PRHDT and CDR2 FYEKMQ (reference sequence). The CDR3 coding sequence is TGTGCCAGCAGCTTTAGCGGGGGTGGGTACAATGAGCAGTTCTTC. Translated: CASSFSGGGYNEQFF. Filled out from reference TRBV13 and TRBJ2-1, the complete variable domain reads AAGVIQSPRHLIKEKRETATLKCYPIPRHDTVYWYQQGPGQDPQFLISFYEKMQSDKGSIPDRFSAQQFSDYHSELNMSSLELGDSALYFCASSFSGGGYNEQFFGPGTRLTVL.

The chain carries TRBV6-1 and TRBJ1-5, with D tentatively TRBD1 (6 bases). This CDR3 has 15 amino acids. V lost 2 bases and J lost 3, with 11 bases in between. The germline V gene has CDR1 MNHNS and CDR2 SASEGT. This CDR3 reads CASSEIRTDNQPQHF. The DNA for the CDR3 is TGTGCCAGCAGTGAAATTAGGACAGACAATCAGCCCCAGCATTTT.

The chain employs TRBV7-3 and TRBJ1-6, with a weak D call TRBD1 (6 bases). The length of the CDR3 is 13 residues. V was trimmed by 5 bases and J by 8 bases, leaving 10 bases between them. Germline assignment: CDR1 SGHTA and CDR2 FQGTGA. CDR3 protein: CASSHEGDSPLHF. CDR3 sequence (DNA): TGTGCCAGCAGCCATGAGGGGGATTCACCCCTCCACTTT.

The chain joins TRBV6-5 to TRBJ1-5, with 8 bases identical to TRBD1. The CDR3 contains 15 residues. Unmatched junction bases numbered 6, after V lost 6 bases and J lost 2 bases. CDR1 is MNHEY, CDR2 SVGAGI, per germline. CDR3 region: CASSPDRVRNQPQHF. CDR3 DNA: TGTGCCAGCAGCCCGGACAGGGTGCGCAATCAGCCCCAGCATTTT.

The J gene is TRBJ2-7, the V gene TRBV19; 9 nucleotides line up with TRBD1. CDR3 length: 16 residues. The ends lost 5 bases at V and 4 bases at J; junction bases unmatched: 12. Germline values: CDR1 LNHDA, CDR2 SQIVND (reference sequence). CDR3 protein: CASSATGQGFFYEQYF. CDR3 DNA sequence: TGTGCCAGTAGTGCCACCGGACAGGGGTTTTTTTACGAGCAGTACTTC.

The rearrangement joins TRBV28 to TRBJ1-5, with a possible D match to TRBD1 (5 bases). Germline V gene sequence: CDR1 MDHEN, CDR2 SYDVKM. The length of the CDR3 is 15 residues. V lost 8 bases and J lost 4, with 18 bases in between. CDR3 nucleotide sequence: TGTGCCAGCCGCCCAGCGGGACGCCCAAATCAGCCCCAGCATTTT. Its protein is CASRPAGRPNQPQHF.

The chain recombines TRBV29-1 with TRBJ1-1; D unclear. V was pared by 4 bases and J by 4 bases, with 13 bases between. The germline CDR1 and CDR2 sequences are SQVTM and ANQGSEA. This CDR3 spans 13 amino acids. CDR3 region: CSVAFDKRTEAFF. CDR3 nucleotides: TGCAGCGTTGCATTCGACAAACGCACTGAAGCTTTCTTT.

A few counts support this clone. V usage is TRBV11-2 and J usage is TRBJ2-1; D might be TRBD2 (6 bases). Trimming shortened V by 4 bases and J by 6 bases, and 22 bases separated the two germline ends. This CDR3 region has 17 residues. The germline CDR1 and CDR2 sequences are SGHAT and FQNNGV. CDR3 sequence reads: CASSSGYRERLGNEQFF. CDR3 DNA sequence: TGTGCCAGCAGCTCAGGTTACCGGGAGCGCCTGGGCAATGAGCAGTTCTTC.

The V call is TRBV7-9, the J call TRBJ2-7; 7 bases are a match to TRBD1. The germline gives CDR1 SEHNR, CDR2 FQNEAQ (reference sequence). V lost 0 bases and J lost 2; bases outside the gene matches: 7. CDR3 length: 16 amino acids. Here the CDR3 reads CASSLAGQVLTYEQYF. The CDR3 DNA reads TGTGCCAGCAGCTTAGCCGGACAGGTACTAACCTACGAGCAGTACTTC.

This clone was picked up a small number of times. The chain couples TRBV28 to TRBJ1-3; the match to TRBD1 covers 7 bases. The junction had 7 bases not matched to a gene; V was cut back by 6 bases and J by 2 bases. Germline CDR1 MDHEN, CDR2 SYDVKM. The CDR3 runs 15 residues. CDR3 sequence (DNA): TGTGCCAGCAGCCGACTCGGGACAGCTGGAAACACCATATATTTT. Translating it yields CASSRLGTAGNTIYF.

V gene TRBV4-2 combines with J gene TRBJ2-3; 7 bases match TRBD1. The CDR3 covers 16 residues. Germline CDR1 LGHNA, CDR2 YNFKEQ. V was clipped by 1 base and J by 5 bases; unmatched bases: 9. The CDR3, as DNA: TGTGCCAGCAGCCAAGTCAGGTTCACAGGGGAAGATACGCAGTATTTT. It translates to CASSQVRFTGEDTQYF.

The chain has TRBV15 and TRBJ1-1; TRBD1 agrees at 8 bases. This CDR3 is built from 17 residues. Germline-derived CDR1 and CDR2 are LNHNV and YYDKDF (reference sequence). V lost 1 base to trimming and J lost 0 bases; unmatched junction nucleotides: 7. The CDR3 is CATSRGGQGAMNTEAFF. The CDR3 nucleotides are TGTGCCACCAGCAGAGGTGGACAGGGCGCCATGAACACTGAAGCTTTCTTT.

As for this clone: The same CDR3 also results from other DNA sequences found in this sample. CDR3 region: CASSYSGQNYGYTF. In nucleotides, the CDR3 is TGTGCCAGCAGTTACTCAGGACAGAACTATGGCTACACCTTC. The chain is built from TRBV6-5 and TRBJ1-2; D possibly corresponds to TRBD1 (6 bases). This CDR3 contains 14 residues. The V end was cut by 0 bases, the J end by 2 bases, with 7 bases between. The germline gives CDR1 MNHEY, CDR2 SVGAGI.